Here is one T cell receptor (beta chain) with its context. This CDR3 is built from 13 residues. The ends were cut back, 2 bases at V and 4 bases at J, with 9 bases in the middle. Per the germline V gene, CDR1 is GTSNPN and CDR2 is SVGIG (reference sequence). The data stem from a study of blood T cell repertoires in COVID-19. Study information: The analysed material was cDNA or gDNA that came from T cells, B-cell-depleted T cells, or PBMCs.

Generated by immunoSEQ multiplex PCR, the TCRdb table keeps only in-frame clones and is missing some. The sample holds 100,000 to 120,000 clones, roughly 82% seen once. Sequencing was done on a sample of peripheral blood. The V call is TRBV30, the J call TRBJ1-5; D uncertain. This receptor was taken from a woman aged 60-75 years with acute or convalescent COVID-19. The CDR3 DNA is TGTGCCTGGAGTTCCGAGGGAAATCAGCCCCAGCATTTT. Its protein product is CAWSSEGNQPQHF.